This TCR beta chain is drawn from a study of cytomegalovirus exposure and HLA in healthy donors. The PCR employed 60 Vbeta primers together with 13 Jbeta primers. The method was immunoSEQ multiplex PCR; TCRdb's version includes in-frame clones alone and lacks a portion of them. This sample yields a few hundred thousand clones, of which roughly two thirds are seen a single time; about 2.1% belongs to the top ten. This CDR3 has 12 residues. CDR1 SGHTA and CDR2 FQGTGA come from the germline V gene. Trimming took off 4 bases at V and 12 bases at J, with 13 bases between the two ends. The source of this sequence is a female donor in good health and CMV-seronegative. This rearrangement joins TRBV7-3 to TRBJ2-1, with TRBD2 as a possible D gene (7 bases). Sequencing was performed on PBMCs. CDR3 region: CASSSRGGVQFF. The CDR3 DNA is TGTGCCAGCAGCTCCAGGGGAGGGGTGCAGTTCTTC.